The entry that follows covers one T cell receptor (beta chain) sequence. The data were obtained in a study of beta chain features in type 1 diabetes. Expressed TCRB transcripts were sequenced because the entire RNA isolate underwent reverse transcription. Sequenced by immunoSEQ multiplex PCR; TCRdb stores in-frame clones only, minus some. This table has under 950,000 clones, roughly 16% appearing once. V was clipped by 4 bases and J by 5 bases, with 9 bases between them. Germline lookup yields CDR1 ENHRY and CDR2 SYGVKD. The CDR3 sequence is 12 residues long. The chain joins TRBV10-3 to TRBJ2-7; possibly TRBD2 for D (5 bases). This sequence was found in a woman between 18 and 29 years old in good health. Input material: naive CD4+ T cells from blood. The CDR3 sequence: CAISAGENEQYF. The CDR3 DNA reads as TGTGCCATCAGTGCCGGGGAGAACGAGCAGTACTTC.